Listed below are T cell receptor beta chains from one sample, sequenced in a study of monozygotic twins with inflammatory bowel disease. Reanalyzing the 5' RACE reads, TCRdb keeps one entry per CDR3 protein, without DNA. The sample data list over 150,000 distinct CDR3 sequences. What was sequenced was blood. Source of these receptors: a human donor with ulcerative colitis or Crohn's disease, or a healthy co-twin of an affected twin (not recorded which). CDR3s include the opening cysteine and the closing phenylalanine or tryptophan. The order of the fields is V gene, CDR3 length, J gene, CDR3 protein.

TRBV27,14,TRBJ2-2,CASSLGKTAGELFF
TRBV7-2,15,TRBJ2-7,CASSSGLAGSDEQYF
TRBV28,17,TRBJ1-1,CAIRRGGPFARNTEAFF
TRBV27,13,TRBJ2-1,CASKGGAYNEQFF
TRBV5-1,14,TRBJ2-7,CASSPPQGYHEQYF
TRBV12-3/TRBV12-4,20,TRBJ2-5,CASSFLRVLGLAGTQETQYF
TRBV5-1,14,TRBJ2-1,CASSLNGGYNEQFF
TRBV20-1,13,TRBJ1-5,CSATLGTESPQHF
TRBV7-2,14,TRBJ2-7,CASSLERRAYEQYF
TRBV9,16,TRBJ2-3,CASSVGREPSTDTQYF
TRBV7-9,14,TRBJ2-7,CASSGGGISYEQYF
TRBV15,16,TRBJ2-1,CATSKTSGNRYNEQFF
TRBV5-1,14,TRBJ1-6,CASSSGQGDSPLHF
TRBV7-9,15,TRBJ1-5,CASSSGGGLRQPQHF